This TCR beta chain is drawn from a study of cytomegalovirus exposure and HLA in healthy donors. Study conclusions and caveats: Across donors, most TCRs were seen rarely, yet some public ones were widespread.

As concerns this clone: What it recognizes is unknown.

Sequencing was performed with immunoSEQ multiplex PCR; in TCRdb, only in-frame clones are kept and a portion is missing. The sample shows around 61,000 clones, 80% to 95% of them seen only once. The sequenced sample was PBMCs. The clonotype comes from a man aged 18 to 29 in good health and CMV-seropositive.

The CDR3 here is CASSLVGYGKDTGELFF. The CDR3 region has the DNA TGCGCCAGCAGCTTGGTGGGCTACGGGAAGGACACCGGGGAGCTGTTTTTT. V gene TRBV5-1 combines with J gene TRBJ2-2; tentatively, D is TRBD2 (5 bases). Germline V gene sequence: CDR1 SGHRS, CDR2 YFSETQ. The CDR3 extends over 17 amino acids. V was shortened by 0 bases and J by 3 bases, with 15 bases between the two germline ends.